Sequencing of this T cell receptor (beta chain) was carried out in a study of blood T cells in healthy people across ages. For the second PCR, which ran for roughly 6 to 11 cycles, a sample-barcoded 5' primer and a J-beta primer mix were used. One entry per CDR3 protein, called by TCRdb with MiXCR from the 5' RACE reads. This table holds around 850,000 distinct CDR3 sequences, about 37% found once. V lost 4 bases and J lost 5, with 12 bases in between. This CDR3 is 15 amino acids long. Per the germline V gene, CDR1 is MGHDK and CDR2 is SYGVNS. This chain links TRBV25-1 with TRBJ1-6, with D possibly matching TRBD1 (5 bases). The receptor comes from a man between 18 and 29 years old in good health. Material for sequencing was blood. The CDR3 coding sequence is TGTGCCAGCAGTGGCCGGACACGGAATAATTCACCCCTCCACTTT. This gives the protein CASSGRTRNNSPLHF. The complete variable domain, with remaining parts taken from reference TRBV25-1 and TRBJ1-6, reads EADIYQTPRYLVIGTGKKITLECSQTMGHDKMYWYQQDPGMELHLIHYSYGVNSTEKGDLSSESTVSRIRTEHFPLTLESARPSHTSQYLCASSGRTRNNSPLHFGNGTRLTVT.